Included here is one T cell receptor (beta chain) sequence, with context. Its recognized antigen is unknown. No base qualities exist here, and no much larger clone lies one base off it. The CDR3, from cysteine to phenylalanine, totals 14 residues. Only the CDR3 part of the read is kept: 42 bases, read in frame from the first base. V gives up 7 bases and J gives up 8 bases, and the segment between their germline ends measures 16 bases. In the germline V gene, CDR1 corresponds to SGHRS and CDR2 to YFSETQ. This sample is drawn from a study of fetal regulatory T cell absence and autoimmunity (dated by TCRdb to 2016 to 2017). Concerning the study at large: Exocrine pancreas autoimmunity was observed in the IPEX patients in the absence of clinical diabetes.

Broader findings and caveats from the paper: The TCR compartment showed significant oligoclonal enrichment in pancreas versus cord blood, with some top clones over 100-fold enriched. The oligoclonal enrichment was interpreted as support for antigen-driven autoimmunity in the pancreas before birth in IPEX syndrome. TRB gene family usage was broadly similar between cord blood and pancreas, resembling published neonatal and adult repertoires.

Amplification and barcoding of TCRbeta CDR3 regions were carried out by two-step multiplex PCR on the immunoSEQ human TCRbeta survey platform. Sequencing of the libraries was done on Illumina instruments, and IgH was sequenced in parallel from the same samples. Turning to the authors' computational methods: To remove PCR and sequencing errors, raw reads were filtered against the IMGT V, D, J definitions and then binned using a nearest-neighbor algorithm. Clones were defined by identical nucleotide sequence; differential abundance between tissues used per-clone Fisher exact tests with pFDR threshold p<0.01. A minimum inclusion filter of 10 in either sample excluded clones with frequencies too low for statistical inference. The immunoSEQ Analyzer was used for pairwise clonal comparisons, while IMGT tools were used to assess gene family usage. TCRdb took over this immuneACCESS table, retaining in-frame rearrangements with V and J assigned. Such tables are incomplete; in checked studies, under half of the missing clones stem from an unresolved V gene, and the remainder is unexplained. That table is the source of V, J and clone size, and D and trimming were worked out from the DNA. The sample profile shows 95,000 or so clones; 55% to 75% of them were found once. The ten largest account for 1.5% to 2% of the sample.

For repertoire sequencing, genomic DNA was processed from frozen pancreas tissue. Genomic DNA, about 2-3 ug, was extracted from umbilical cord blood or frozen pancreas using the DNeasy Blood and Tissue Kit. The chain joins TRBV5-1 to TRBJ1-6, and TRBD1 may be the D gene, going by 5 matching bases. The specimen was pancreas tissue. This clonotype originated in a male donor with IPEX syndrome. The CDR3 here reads CASRQGGRDSPLHF. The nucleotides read TGCGCCAGCCGCCAGGGAGGGAGAGATTCACCCCTCCACTTT.